These 16 T cell receptor beta chains came from one sample sequenced in a study of cytomegalovirus exposure and HLA in healthy donors. Researchers ran the PCR with 60 Vbeta and 13 Jbeta primers. Method: immunoSEQ multiplex PCR; TCRdb's copy keeps in-frame clones and lacks some. Here the sample spans around 150,000 clones, roughly 71% being singletons. Sequencing was done on a sample of PBMCs. The receptors come from a woman aged 40 to 55 in good health and CMV-seronegative.

This sequence joins TRBV10-3 and TRBJ1-1; D gene uncertain. This CDR3 is built from 13 residues. V was trimmed by 2 bases and J by 3 bases, leaving 7 bases between them. Germline values: CDR1 ENHRY, CDR2 SYGVKD. The CDR3 here is CAISETSDTEAFF. Written as DNA, the CDR3 is TGTGCCATCAGTGAGACTTCGGACACTGAAGCTTTCTTT.

A single count supports this clone. This rearrangement joins TRBV15 to TRBJ2-3, with TRBD2 as a possible D gene (5 bases). CDR3 length: 16 amino acids. V lost 3 bases to trimming and J lost 3 bases, with 16 bases between them. Germline V lookup: CDR1 LNHNV, CDR2 YYDKDF (reference sequence). The CDR3 DNA is TGTGCCACCAGCAGCGGCTCGTGGGTAGCGACAGATACGCAGTATTTT. Amino acids: CATSSGSWVATDTQYF.

The rearrangement uses TRBV5-4 and TRBJ2-5; 10 bases are shared with TRBD1. The length of the CDR3 is 17 residues. Germline V gene data show CDR1 as SGHNT and CDR2 as YYREEE (reference sequence). V shed 0 bases, J shed 5 bases, and the junction held 10 bases outside the gene matches. The CDR3 DNA reads as TGTGCCAGCAGCTTGGATGAGACAGGGGGCGTCGGGGAGACCCAGTACTTC. It is translated as CASSLDETGGVGETQYF.

The J gene is TRBJ2-3, the V gene TRBV4-3; possibly TRBD1 for D (6 bases). The CDR3 totals 16 residues. CDR1 and CDR2 (germline): LGHNA, YSLEER. The ends were cut back, 1 base at V and 1 base at J, with 12 bases in the middle. The CDR3 sequence: CASSQVKQGGTDTQYF. The CDR3 DNA sequence: TGCGCCAGCAGCCAAGTTAAACAGGGAGGCACAGATACGCAGTATTTT.

This chain uses TRBV4-1 with TRBJ2-1, with D unclear. From germline, CDR1 is MGHRA and CDR2 YSYEKL. This CDR3 comprises 13 residues. Trimming took off 1 base at V and 6 bases at J, with 7 bases between the two ends. CDR3 sequence (DNA): TGCGCCAGCAGCCAAGTTCACAGCAATGAGCAGTTCTTC. This gives the protein CASSQVHSNEQFF.

The CDR3 DNA sequence: TGTGCCAGCAGCCAAGCAGGGTATAATTCACCCCTCCACTTT. Translation: CASSQAGYNSPLHF. The chain is built from TRBV14 and TRBJ1-6, with D tentatively TRBD1 (5 bases). Per the germline V gene, CDR1 is SGHDN and CDR2 is FVKESK. V lost 1 base and J lost 4, with 5 bases in between. This CDR3 spans 14 amino acids.

This clone showed up just a few times. The chain uses TRBV18 and TRBJ1-5; no clear D. Germline V CDR1 and CDR2: KGHSH, LQKENI. Trimming shortened V by 2 bases and J by 9 bases, and 11 bases separated the two germline ends. This CDR3 has 13 residues. CDR3 in DNA: TGTGCCAGCTCACCAAAGGGAGAAGGGCCCCAGCATTTT. This gives the protein CASSPKGEGPQHF.

The chain employs TRBV4-1 and TRBJ2-7; D possibly corresponds to TRBD1 (5 bases). The CDR3 contains 14 residues. Germline assignment: CDR1 MGHRA and CDR2 YSYEKL. V gave up 1 base and J gave up 2 bases, with 9 bases separating them. The CDR3 protein is CASSQGQNTYEQYF. The DNA for the CDR3 is TGCGCCAGCAGCCAAGGACAGAATACCTACGAGCAGTACTTC.

V is TRBV19 and J is TRBJ1-6; weak D call: TRBD1 (6 bases). V lost 3 bases and J lost 9, with 6 bases in between. The CDR3 totals 12 residues. From germline, CDR1 is LNHDA and CDR2 SQIVND (reference sequence). The CDR3 DNA follows: TGTGCCAGTAGTATCAGGGGTTCACCCCTCCACTTT. Translating it yields CASSIRGSPLHF. The complete variable domain, with remaining parts taken from reference TRBV19 and TRBJ1-6, reads DGGITQSPKYLFRKEGQNVTLSCEQNLNHDAMYWYRQDPGQGLRLIYYSQIVNDFQKGDIAEGYSVSREKKESFPLTVTSAQKNPTAFYLCASSIRGSPLHFGNGTRLTVT.

As regards this clone: A junction end diverges from the germline sequence, so it may reflect a read error. The chain uses TRBV7-2 and TRBJ1-1, with 9 positions matching TRBD1. The CDR3 consists of 15 residues. The germline V gene encodes CDR1 SGHTA and CDR2 FQGNSA. DNA for the CDR3: TGTGCCAGCAGCCTAGCGGGACAGGGTTACACTGAAGCTTTCTTT. As protein: CASSLAGQGYTEAFF.

This chain uses TRBV27 with TRBJ2-5, with TRBD1 matching over 12 bases. In germline, CDR1 is MNHEY, CDR2 SMNVEV (reference sequence). Trimming cost V 4 bases and J 11 bases; bases outside gene matches: 14. There are 16 residues in the CDR3. This CDR3 is CASSSPTRDRGREQYF. The CDR3 nucleotides are TGTGCCAGCAGTTCACCTACCCGGGACAGGGGGCGAGAGCAGTACTTC.

The DNA for the CDR3 is TGTGCCAGTAGCCCCTCGCAGGGCTACGAGCAGTACTTC. Translating gives CASSPSQGYEQYF. The rearrangement links TRBV19 to TRBJ2-7; tentative D call: TRBD1 (5 bases). The CDR3 runs 13 residues. In germline, CDR1 is LNHDA, CDR2 SQIVND (reference sequence). V dropped 6 bases and J dropped 3 bases, with 12 bases sitting between them.

The chain joins TRBV7-9 to TRBJ1-6; D might be TRBD1 (5 bases). Trimming shortened V by 4 bases and J by 0 bases, and 16 bases separated the two germline ends. Germline V gene lookup returns CDR1 SEHNR and CDR2 FQNEAQ (reference sequence). CDR3 length: 18 amino acids. The CDR3 coding sequence is TGTGCCAGCAGCTCCCTCCCCCAGGGTAGCTCCTATAATTCACCCCTCCACTTT. It codes for CASSSLPQGSSYNSPLHF.

A remark on this clone: One end of the junction fails to match germline, which may point to a read error. The rearrangement links TRBV29-1 to TRBJ1-2; no reliable D call. Germline V lookup: CDR1 SQVTM, CDR2 ANQGSEA. There are 12 residues in the CDR3. The CDR3 is CSVSDGGYGYPF. CDR3 nucleotides: TGCAGCGTTTCCGACGGCGGGTATGGCTACCCCTTC.

In its sample, this clone was seen a few times. The J gene is TRBJ2-7, the V gene TRBV6-1; possible D gene TRBD2, 5 bases. The CDR3 has 14 amino acids. The germline gives CDR1 MNHNS, CDR2 SASEGT. Trimming shortened V by 5 bases and J by 0 bases, and 11 bases separated the two germline ends. DNA of the CDR3: TGTGCCAGCAGTTATGGGAGAGTCTCCTACGAGCAGTACTTC. This gives the protein CASSYGRVSYEQYF.

This clone was counted a few times. V usage is TRBV19 and J usage is TRBJ1-1; 8 nucleotides match TRBD1. Per the germline V gene, CDR1 is LNHDA and CDR2 is SQIVND (reference sequence). The CDR3 contains 15 residues. The V segment lost 8 bases and the J segment 5 bases; nucleotides outside the gene matches: 13. CDR3 residues: CASSGGVSAWTEAFF. Written as DNA, the CDR3 is TGTGCCAGTTCAGGGGGCGTGTCGGCTTGGACTGAAGCTTTCTTT.